The present T cell receptor (beta chain) was sequenced within a study of PD-1 blockade in classical Hodgkin lymphoma. About the study: A 3 mg/kg intravenous dose of nivolumab was received by patients every 2 weeks.

Assay used: immunoSEQ multiplex PCR; TCRdb lists only in-frame clones, some missing. The profile shows tens of thousands of clones, over 75% of them singletons. This CDR3 region has 15 residues. Germline CDR1 and CDR2: MDHEN and SYDVKM. V lost 5 bases and J 0 bases, leaving 11 bases between the germline ends. With respect to this clone: Its antigen is currently unknown.

Time point denoted: cycle 4 day 1 (C4D1), after 5 to 7 weeks of nivolumab. All patients relapsed after autologous stem cell transplantation, and brentuximab vedotin exposure varied. Study-level results: Healthy donors reportedly exceeded newly diagnosed patients in baseline TCR diversity. No one has yet defined what causes the repertoire differences, which may be disease activity or prior therapy. Newly diagnosed patients and complete responders had comparable diversity at baseline.

The chain joins TRBV28 to TRBJ1-3, with a tentative D call TRBD1 (5 bases). The TCR sequence derives from a human donor with classical Hodgkin lymphoma. The sample was peripheral blood mononuclear cells (PBMCs), taken before the fourth cycle of nivolumab. CDR3 bases: TGTGCCAGCAGTCAGACAGCCAGCTCTGGAAACACCATATATTTT. Translation: CASSQTASSGNTIYF.